This T cell receptor beta chain stems from a study of cytomegalovirus exposure and HLA in healthy donors. Study observations and caveats: It was reported that TCR beta sequences correctly inferred the HLA-A and HLA-B alleles for most subjects. As a later analysis showed, a missense DCLRE1C variant was linked to trimming of TCR beta V- and J-genes. The authors enumerated over 150 TCR beta chains as linked to cytomegalovirus.

Details on this clone: Its specificity is unknown.

It was with 60 Vbeta and 13 Jbeta primers that the PCR ran. Measured with immunoSEQ multiplex PCR; TCRdb has only the in-frame clones, and not every one. The table has 200,000 to 250,000 clones, approximately 87% seen once; the top ten hold 1% to 1.5%. Nobody wrote down the CMV serostatus of this donor. Trimming took 4 bases from V and 3 from J; bases not matched to a gene: 7. The germline V gene encodes CDR1 SQVTM and CDR2 ANQGSEA. CDR3 length equals 14 residues. The chain joins TRBV29-1 to TRBJ2-7; 9 bases are shared with TRBD2. The sequenced sample consisted of PBMCs. This receptor was obtained from a human donor in good health. In DNA form, the CDR3 reads TGCAGCGTTGGAGGTAGCGGGAGTAACTACGAGCAGTACTTC. Protein sequence: CSVGGSGSNYEQYF.